Below are 5 T cell receptor beta chains sequenced from a single sample in a study of cytomegalovirus exposure and HLA in healthy donors. Clones were read by immunoSEQ multiplex PCR, and TCRdb kept only the in-frame ones, dropping some. The data show some 170,000 clones, around 82% seen once. Material for sequencing was PBMCs. The receptor set was obtained from a man aged 30 to 39 in good health and CMV-seropositive.

With respect to this clone: This same CDR3 is encoded by further DNA sequences in the sample. This chain connects TRBV28 to TRBJ1-2, with D perhaps TRBD1 (5 bases). Per the germline V gene, CDR1 is MDHEN and CDR2 is SYDVKM. The CDR3 has 14 residues. The V gene lost 6 bases and the J gene lost 2 bases, with 13 bases spanning the gap. The CDR3 spells CASSLGQLNYGYTF. The CDR3 nucleotides are TGTGCCAGCAGCCTGGGGCAACTCAACTATGGCTACACCTTC.

The chain combines TRBV30 with TRBJ1-1; D not resolved. This CDR3 is 14 amino acids long. V was cut by 4 bases and J by 7 bases, with 19 bases left in between. Germline V gene sequence: CDR1 GTSNPN, CDR2 SVGIG (reference sequence). CDR3 DNA sequence: TGTGCCTGGAAAGTCCCTCAGCGTTCTTTTGAAGCTTTCTTT. Its translation: CAWKVPQRSFEAFF.

In DNA, the CDR3 is TGCAGCGTTCAGATCTCTGGGGCCAACGTCCTGACTTTC. Its protein is CSVQISGANVLTF. V usage is TRBV29-1 and J usage is TRBJ2-6, with D uncertain. CDR3 length equals 13 residues. Trimming removed 5 bases from V and 0 bases from J, with 5 bases in between. Germline V gives CDR1 SQVTM, CDR2 ANQGSEA. Full variable domain (outside the CDR3, taken from reference TRBV29-1 and TRBJ2-6): SAVISQKPSRDICQRGTSLTIQCQVDSQVTMMFWYRQQPGQSLTLIATANQGSEATYESGFVIDKFPISRPNLTFSTLTVSNMSPEDSSIYLCSVQISGANVLTFGAGSRLTVL.

This clone was seen more than once but under ten times. This chain links TRBV30 with TRBJ2-7; D call uncertain. There are 14 residues in the CDR3. The V and J ends lost 0 bases and 4 bases respectively, with 13 bases between them. Germline V gene lookup returns CDR1 GTSNPN and CDR2 SVGIG (reference sequence). CDR3 region: CAWSVRPGGYEQYF. The CDR3 nucleotides read TGTGCCTGGAGTGTACGACCAGGTGGTTACGAGCAGTACTTC.

This clone was observed a single time. The rearrangement links TRBV6-1 to TRBJ1-1; D remains unclear. Trimming removed 4 bases at V and 1 base at J, with 13 bases between. The CDR3 runs 15 residues. Germline assignment: CDR1 MNHNS and CDR2 SASEGT. The CDR3 sequence: CASSADPGANTEAFF. The CDR3, as DNA: TGTGCCAGCAGTGCAGACCCGGGAGCGAACACTGAAGCTTTCTTT.